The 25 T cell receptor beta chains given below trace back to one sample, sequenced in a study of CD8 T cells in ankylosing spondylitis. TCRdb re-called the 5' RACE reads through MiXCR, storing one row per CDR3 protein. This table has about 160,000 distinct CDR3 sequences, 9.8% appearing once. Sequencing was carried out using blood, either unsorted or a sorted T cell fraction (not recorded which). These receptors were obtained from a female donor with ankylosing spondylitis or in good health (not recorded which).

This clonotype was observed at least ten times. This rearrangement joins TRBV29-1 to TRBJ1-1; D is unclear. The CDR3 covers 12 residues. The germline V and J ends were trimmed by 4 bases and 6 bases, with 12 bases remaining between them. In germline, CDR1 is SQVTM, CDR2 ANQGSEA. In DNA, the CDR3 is TGCAGCGTTGCCGGCCCCCAGGCTGAAGCTTTCTTT. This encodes CSVAGPQAEAFF.

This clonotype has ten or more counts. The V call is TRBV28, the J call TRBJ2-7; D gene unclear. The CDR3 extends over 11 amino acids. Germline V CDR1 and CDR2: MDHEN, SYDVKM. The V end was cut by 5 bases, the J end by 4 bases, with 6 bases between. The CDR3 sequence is CASSHGYEQYF. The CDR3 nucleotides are TGTGCCAGCAGTCACGGATACGAGCAGTACTTC.

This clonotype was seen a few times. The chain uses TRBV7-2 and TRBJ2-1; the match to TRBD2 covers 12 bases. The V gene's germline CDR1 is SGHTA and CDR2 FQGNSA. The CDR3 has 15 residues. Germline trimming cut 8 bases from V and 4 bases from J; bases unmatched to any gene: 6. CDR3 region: CASCRLAGEYNEQFF. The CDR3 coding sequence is TGTGCCAGCTGCCGACTAGCGGGAGAGTACAATGAGCAGTTCTTC.

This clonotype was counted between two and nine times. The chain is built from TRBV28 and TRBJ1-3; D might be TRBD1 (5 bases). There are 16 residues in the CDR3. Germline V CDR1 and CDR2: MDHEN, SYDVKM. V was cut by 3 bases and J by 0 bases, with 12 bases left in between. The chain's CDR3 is CASSLSAGGSGNTIYF. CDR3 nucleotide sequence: TGTGCCAGCAGTTTGTCCGCCGGGGGCTCTGGAAACACCATATATTTT.

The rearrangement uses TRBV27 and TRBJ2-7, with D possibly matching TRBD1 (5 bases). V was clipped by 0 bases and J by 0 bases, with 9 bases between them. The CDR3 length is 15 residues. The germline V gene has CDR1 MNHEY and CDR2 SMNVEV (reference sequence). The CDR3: CASSLSAGLSYEQYF. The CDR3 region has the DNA TGTGCCAGCAGTTTATCCGCAGGGCTCTCCTACGAGCAGTACTTC.

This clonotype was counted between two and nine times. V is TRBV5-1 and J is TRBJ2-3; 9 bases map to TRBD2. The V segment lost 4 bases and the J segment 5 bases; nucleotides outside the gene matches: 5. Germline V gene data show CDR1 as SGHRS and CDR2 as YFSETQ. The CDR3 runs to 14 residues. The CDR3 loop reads CASSNKLAGDTQYF. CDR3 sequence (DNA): TGCGCCAGCAGCAATAAACTAGCGGGAGATACGCAGTATTTT.

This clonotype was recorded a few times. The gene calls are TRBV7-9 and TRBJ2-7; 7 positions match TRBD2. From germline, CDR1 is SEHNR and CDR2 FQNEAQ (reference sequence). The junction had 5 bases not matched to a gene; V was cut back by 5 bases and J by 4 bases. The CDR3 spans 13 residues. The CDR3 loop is CASSPTSEYEQYF. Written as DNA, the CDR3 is TGTGCCAGCAGCCCCACTAGCGAATACGAGCAGTACTTC.

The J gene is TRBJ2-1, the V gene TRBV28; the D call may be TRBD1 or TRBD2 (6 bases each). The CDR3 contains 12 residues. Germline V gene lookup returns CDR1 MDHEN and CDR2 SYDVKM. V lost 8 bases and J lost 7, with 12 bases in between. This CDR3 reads CASDGGGNEQFF. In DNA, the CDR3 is TGTGCCAGCGACGGAGGGGGGAATGAGCAGTTCTTC.

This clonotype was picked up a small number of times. The CDR3 loop reads CASSYSAMGDEQFF. CDR3 in DNA: TGTGCCAGCAGTTACTCGGCGATGGGCGATGAGCAGTTCTTC. This chain links TRBV6-5 with TRBJ2-1; no firm D call. Deletions cut 0 bases from V and 8 bases from J, with 11 bases between. This CDR3 contains 14 residues. From germline, CDR1 is MNHEY and CDR2 SVGAGI.

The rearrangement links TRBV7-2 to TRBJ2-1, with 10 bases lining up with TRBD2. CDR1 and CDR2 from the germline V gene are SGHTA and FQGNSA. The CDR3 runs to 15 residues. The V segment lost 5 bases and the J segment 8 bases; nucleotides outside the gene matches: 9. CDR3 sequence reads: CASSPLAGVDDEQFF. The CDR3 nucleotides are TGTGCCAGCAGCCCGCTAGCGGGAGTAGACGATGAGCAGTTCTTC.

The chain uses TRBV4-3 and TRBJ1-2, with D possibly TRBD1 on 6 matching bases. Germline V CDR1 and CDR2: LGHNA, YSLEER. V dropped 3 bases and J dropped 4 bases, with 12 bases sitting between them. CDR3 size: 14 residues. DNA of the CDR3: TGCGCCAGCAGCCAGGGCAGGGGTTCCTATGGCTACACCTTC. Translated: CASSQGRGSYGYTF.

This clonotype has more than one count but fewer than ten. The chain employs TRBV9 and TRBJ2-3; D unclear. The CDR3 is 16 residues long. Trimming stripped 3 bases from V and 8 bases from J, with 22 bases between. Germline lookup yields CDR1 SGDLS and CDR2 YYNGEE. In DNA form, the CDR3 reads TGTGCCAGCAGCGGAACCGTAGTGCCTTTGGTGGGTACGCAGTATTTT. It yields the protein CASSGTVVPLVGTQYF.

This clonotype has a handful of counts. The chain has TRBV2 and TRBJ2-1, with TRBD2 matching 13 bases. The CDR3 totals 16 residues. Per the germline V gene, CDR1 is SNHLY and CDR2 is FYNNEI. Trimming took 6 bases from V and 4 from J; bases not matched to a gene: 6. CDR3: CASSYGTSGVYNEQFF. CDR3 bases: TGTGCCAGCAGCTACGGGACTAGCGGGGTATACAATGAGCAGTTCTTC.

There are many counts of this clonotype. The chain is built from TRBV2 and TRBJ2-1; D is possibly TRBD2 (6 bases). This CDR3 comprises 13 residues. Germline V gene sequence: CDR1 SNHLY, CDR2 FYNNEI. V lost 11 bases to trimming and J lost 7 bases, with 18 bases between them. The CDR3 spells CAVGGSRINEQFF. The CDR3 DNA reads TGTGCCGTGGGAGGTAGCCGTATAAATGAGCAGTTCTTC.

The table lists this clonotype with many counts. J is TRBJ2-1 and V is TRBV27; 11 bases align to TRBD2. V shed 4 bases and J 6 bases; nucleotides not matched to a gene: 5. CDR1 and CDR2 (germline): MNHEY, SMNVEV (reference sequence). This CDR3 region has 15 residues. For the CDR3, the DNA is TGTGCCAGCAGTTATAGCGGGAGGGCCGGCAATGAGCAGTTCTTC. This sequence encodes CASSYSGRAGNEQFF.

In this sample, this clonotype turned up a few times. CDR3 DNA: TGTGCCCTAATGGGACAGAACACTGAAGCTTTCTTT. This translates into CALMGQNTEAFF. The chain links TRBV7-9 to TRBJ1-1, with D tentatively TRBD1 (6 bases). This CDR3 spans 12 amino acids. Between the trimmed V and J ends, which lost 11 bases and 1 base, there was a span of 11 bases. CDR1 and CDR2 from the germline V gene are SEHNR and FQNEAQ (reference sequence).

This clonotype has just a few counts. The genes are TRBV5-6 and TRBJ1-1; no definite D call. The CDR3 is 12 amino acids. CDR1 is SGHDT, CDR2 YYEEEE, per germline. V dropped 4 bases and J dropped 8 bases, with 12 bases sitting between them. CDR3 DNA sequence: TGTGCCAGCAGCGCTCCCGCGGGCGAAGCTTTCTTT. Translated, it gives CASSAPAGEAFF.

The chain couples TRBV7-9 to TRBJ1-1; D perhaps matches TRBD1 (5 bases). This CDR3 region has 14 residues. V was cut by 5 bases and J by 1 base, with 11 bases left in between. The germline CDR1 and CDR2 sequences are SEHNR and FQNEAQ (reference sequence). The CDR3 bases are TGTGCCAGCAGCAGGGGACCGAAGAACACTGAAGCTTTCTTT. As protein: CASSRGPKNTEAFF.

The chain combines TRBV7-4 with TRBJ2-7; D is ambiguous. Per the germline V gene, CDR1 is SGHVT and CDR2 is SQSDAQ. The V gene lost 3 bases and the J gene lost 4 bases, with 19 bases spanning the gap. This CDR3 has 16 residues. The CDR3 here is CASSFFRKDPSYEQYF. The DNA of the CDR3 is TGTGCCAGCAGCTTTTTCCGGAAGGACCCTTCTTACGAGCAGTACTTC.

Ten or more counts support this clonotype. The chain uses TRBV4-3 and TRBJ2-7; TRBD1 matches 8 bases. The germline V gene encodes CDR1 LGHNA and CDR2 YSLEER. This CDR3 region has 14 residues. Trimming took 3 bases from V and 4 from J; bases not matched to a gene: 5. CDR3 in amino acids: CASSHDRGNYEQYF. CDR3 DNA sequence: TGCGCCAGCAGCCACGACAGGGGAAATTACGAGCAGTACTTC.

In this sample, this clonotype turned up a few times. The CDR3 spells CASSPRRTPYEQYF. As DNA, the CDR3 is TGTGCCAGCAGTCCGAGAAGGACACCCTACGAGCAGTACTTC. This chain joins TRBV25-1 and TRBJ2-7; TRBD1 might be the D (5 bases). This CDR3 region has 14 residues. The V end was cut by 5 bases, the J end by 2 bases, with 13 bases between. Germline V CDR1 and CDR2: MGHDK, SYGVNS.

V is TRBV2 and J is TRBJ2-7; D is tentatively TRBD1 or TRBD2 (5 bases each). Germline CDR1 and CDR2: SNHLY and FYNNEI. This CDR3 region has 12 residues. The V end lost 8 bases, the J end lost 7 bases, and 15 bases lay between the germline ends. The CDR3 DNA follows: TGTGCCAGCGACGCCGGGACGGAGGAGCAGTACTTC. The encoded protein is CASDAGTEEQYF.

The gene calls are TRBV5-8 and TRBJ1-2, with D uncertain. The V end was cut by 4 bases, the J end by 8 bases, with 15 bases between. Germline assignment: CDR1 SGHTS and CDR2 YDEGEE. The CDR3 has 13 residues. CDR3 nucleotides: TGTGCCAGCAGCGTAAATTTACTGCGGGGCTACACCTTC. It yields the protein CASSVNLLRGYTF.

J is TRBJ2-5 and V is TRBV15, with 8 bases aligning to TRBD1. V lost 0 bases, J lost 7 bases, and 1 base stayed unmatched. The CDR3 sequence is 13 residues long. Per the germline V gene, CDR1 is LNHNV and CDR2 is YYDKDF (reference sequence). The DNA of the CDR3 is TGTGCCACCAGCAGAGAACAGGGGGGGACCCAGTACTTC. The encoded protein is CATSREQGGTQYF.

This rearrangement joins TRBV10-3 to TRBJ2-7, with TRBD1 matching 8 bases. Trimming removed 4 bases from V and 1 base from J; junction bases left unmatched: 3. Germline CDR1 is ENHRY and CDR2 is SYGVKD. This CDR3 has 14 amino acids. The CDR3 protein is CAISAGQASYEQYF. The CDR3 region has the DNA TGTGCCATCAGTGCGGGACAGGCTTCCTACGAGCAGTACTTC.